This T cell receptor (beta chain) was identified during a study of cytomegalovirus exposure and HLA in healthy donors. The primer mix had 60 Vbeta and 13 Jbeta primers. Here immunoSEQ multiplex PCR was the method, and the copy in TCRdb shows in-frame clones only, minus some. Among around 210,000 clones listed, roughly 78% were seen once. Study-level results: A prior analysis recorded that most TCR beta V segments were productive about 90% or about 30% of the time. The study listed 150 to 200 cytomegalovirus-associated TCR beta chains.

As concerns this clone: Its cognate antigen is unknown.

Germline V CDR1 and CDR2: KGHSH, LQKENI. This CDR3 contains 16 residues. Trimming stripped 0 bases from V and 6 bases from J, with 15 bases between. This chain links TRBV18 with TRBJ2-1; D possibly corresponds to TRBD2 (5 bases). The clonotype originates from a boy between 5 and 17 years old in good health and CMV-seronegative. Sequenced input: PBMCs. The CDR3 DNA reads TGTGCCAGCTCACCACCGAACTTACGACTATCCAATGAGCAGTTCTTC. Translation: CASSPPNLRLSNEQFF.